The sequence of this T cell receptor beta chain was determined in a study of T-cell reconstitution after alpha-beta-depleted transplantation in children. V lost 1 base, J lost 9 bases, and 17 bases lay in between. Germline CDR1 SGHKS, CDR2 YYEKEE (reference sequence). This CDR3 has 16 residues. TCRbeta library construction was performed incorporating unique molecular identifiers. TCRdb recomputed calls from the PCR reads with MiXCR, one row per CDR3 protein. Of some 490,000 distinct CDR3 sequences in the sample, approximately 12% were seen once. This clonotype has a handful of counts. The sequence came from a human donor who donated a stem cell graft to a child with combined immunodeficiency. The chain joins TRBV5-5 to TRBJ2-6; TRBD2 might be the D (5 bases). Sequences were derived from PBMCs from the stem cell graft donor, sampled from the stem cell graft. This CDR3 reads CASSLRLGDWVNVLTF. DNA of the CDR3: TGTGCCAGCAGCTTGAGGCTCGGGGATTGGGTCAACGTCCTGACTTTC.